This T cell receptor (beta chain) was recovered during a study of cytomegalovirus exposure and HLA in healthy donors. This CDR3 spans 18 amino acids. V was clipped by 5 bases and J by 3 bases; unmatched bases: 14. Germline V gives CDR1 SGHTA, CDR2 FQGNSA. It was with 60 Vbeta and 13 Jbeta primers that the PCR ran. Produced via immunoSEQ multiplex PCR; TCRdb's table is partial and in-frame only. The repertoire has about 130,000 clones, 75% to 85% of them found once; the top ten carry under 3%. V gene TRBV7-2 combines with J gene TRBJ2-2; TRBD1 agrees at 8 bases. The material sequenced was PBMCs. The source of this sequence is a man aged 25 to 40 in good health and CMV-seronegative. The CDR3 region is CASSLVPGGATDTGELFF. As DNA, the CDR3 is TGTGCCAGCAGCCTCGTTCCAGGGGGCGCCACAGACACCGGGGAGCTGTTTTTT. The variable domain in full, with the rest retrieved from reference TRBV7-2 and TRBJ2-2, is GAGVSQSPSNKVTEKGKDVELRCDPISGHTALYWYRQSLGQGLEFLIYFQGNSAPDKSGLPSDRFSAERTGGSVSTLTIQRTQQEDSAVYLCASSLVPGGATDTGELFFGEGSRLTVL.